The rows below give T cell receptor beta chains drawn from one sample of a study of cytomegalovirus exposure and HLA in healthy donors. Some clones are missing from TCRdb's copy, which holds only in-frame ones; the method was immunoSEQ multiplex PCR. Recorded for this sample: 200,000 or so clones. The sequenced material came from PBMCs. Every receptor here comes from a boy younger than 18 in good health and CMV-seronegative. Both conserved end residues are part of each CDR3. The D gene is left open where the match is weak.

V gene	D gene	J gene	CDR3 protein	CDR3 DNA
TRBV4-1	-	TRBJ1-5	CASSQEVGGNQPQHF	TGCGCCAGCAGCCAAGAGGTTGGCGGAAATCAGCCCCAGCATTTT
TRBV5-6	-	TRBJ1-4	CASSLTANSNEKLFF	TGTGCCAGCAGCTTGACGGCGAACAGTAATGAAAAACTGTTTTTT
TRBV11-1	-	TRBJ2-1	CASSSGGWRTYNEQFF	TGTGCCAGCAGCTCGGGGGGCTGGAGAACCTACAATGAGCAGTTCTTC
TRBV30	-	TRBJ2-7	CAWTLAGEQYF	TGTGCCTGGACACTAGCTGGCGAGCAGTACTTC
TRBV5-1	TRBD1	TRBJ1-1	CASSLGQGLTEAFF	TGCGCCAGCAGCTTAGGACAGGGGCTCACTGAAGCTTTCTTT
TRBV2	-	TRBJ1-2	CASSEANPALGYTF	TGTGCCAGCAGTGAAGCTAACCCCGCGCTTGGCTACACCTTC
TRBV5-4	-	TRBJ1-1	CASSSPAIRSRRTEAFF	TGTGCCAGCAGCTCACCGGCGATACGATCTAGGAGGACTGAAGCTTTCTTT
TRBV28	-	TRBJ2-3	CASSLTGSTDTQYF	TGTGCCAGCAGTTTAACAGGGAGCACAGATACGCAGTATTTT
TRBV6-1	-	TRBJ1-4	CASSVSRGGRNEKLFF	TGTGCCAGCAGTGTCTCCCGGGGCGGGAGAAATGAAAAATTGTTTTTT
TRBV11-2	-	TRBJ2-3	CASSRDGPDTQYF	TGTGCCAGCAGCCGCGATGGTCCAGATACGCAGTATTTT
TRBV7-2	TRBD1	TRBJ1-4	CASSPDRGNEKLFF	TGTGCCAGCAGCCCGGACAGGGGTAACGAAAAACTGTTTTTT
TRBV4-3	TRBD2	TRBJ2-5	CASSQVWPGLGVAGAQETQYF	TGCGCCAGCAGCCAAGTTTGGCCGGGGCTTGGGGTAGCGGGGGCCCAAGAGACCCAGTACTTC
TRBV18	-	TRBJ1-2	CASSPSGSSEGYTF	TGTGCCAGCTCACCGTCGGGGTCCTCAGAGGGCTACACCTTC
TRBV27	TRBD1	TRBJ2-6	CASSLSTPRTGITGANVLTF	TGTGCCAGCAGTTTATCGACGCCGAGGACAGGGATCACTGGGGCCAACGTCCTGACTTTC
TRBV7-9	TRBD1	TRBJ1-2	CASSFNIIRGRGKDYGYTF	TGTGCCAGCAGCTTCAATATCATCAGGGGGCGGGGGAAAGACTATGGCTACACCTTC
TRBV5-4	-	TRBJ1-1	CASSLPRQDFTEAFF	TGTGCCAGCAGCTTGCCAAGACAGGATTTCACTGAAGCTTTCTTT
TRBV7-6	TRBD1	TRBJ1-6	CASSFGQGGNSPLHF	TGTGCCAGCAGTTTCGGACAGGGGGGTAATTCACCCCTCCACTTT
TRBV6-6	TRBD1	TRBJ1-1	CASSFGQVRTEAFF	TGTGCCAGCAGTTTCGGACAGGTCCGCACTGAAGCTTTCTTT
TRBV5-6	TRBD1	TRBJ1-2	CASSQGTGDGYGYTF	TGTGCCAGCAGCCAAGGCACAGGGGATGGCTATGGCTACACCTTC
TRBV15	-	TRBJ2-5	CATSGALETQYF	TGTGCCACCAGCGGGGCGTTGGAGACCCAGTACTTC
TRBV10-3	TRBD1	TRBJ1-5	CAISRDRPNQPQHF	TGTGCCATCAGTCGGGACAGACCCAATCAGCCCCAGCATTTT
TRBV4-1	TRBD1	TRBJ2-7	CASRPGQGAGEQYF	TGCGCCAGCAGACCGGGACAGGGGGCTGGAGAGCAGTACTTC
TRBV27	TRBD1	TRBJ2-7	CASSLSGTGAYEQYF	TGTGCCAGCAGTTTATCGGGGACAGGAGCCTACGAGCAGTACTTC